Below are 3 T cell receptor beta chains sequenced from a single sample in a study of blood T cell repertoires in COVID-19. Sequencing used immunoSEQ multiplex PCR; TCRdb keeps in-frame clones, though not all of them. Here the sample spans approximately 91,000 clones, 87% being singletons. Material for sequencing was peripheral blood. The receptors originated from a man aged 70 or older with acute or convalescent COVID-19.

The chain joins TRBV6-5 to TRBJ2-5; D ambiguous. The CDR3 is 12 amino acids. Trimming removed 5 bases at V and 0 bases at J, with 4 bases between. The germline gives CDR1 MNHEY, CDR2 SVGAGI. The CDR3 spells CASSTDQETQYF. CDR3 DNA: TGTGCCAGCAGTACGGACCAAGAGACCCAGTACTTC.

The V call is TRBV9, the J call TRBJ1-1, with TRBD1 matching 9 bases. J gave up 3 bases and V 4 bases, and 16 bases lay outside the gene matches. This CDR3 contains 18 residues. Germline V gene lookup returns CDR1 SGDLS and CDR2 YYNGEE. CDR3 residues: CASSPPGTGRVGDTEAFF. CDR3 DNA sequence: TGTGCCAGCAGCCCTCCTGGGACAGGGCGAGTTGGGGACACTGAAGCTTTCTTT.

The chain couples TRBV27 to TRBJ2-3, with 8 bases aligning to TRBD2. In germline, CDR1 is MNHEY, CDR2 SMNVEV (reference sequence). V was pared by 2 bases and J by 3 bases, with 7 bases of the junction left unmatched. This CDR3 has 16 residues. This CDR3 is CASSLEPGGPTDTQYF. Written as DNA, the CDR3 is TGTGCCAGCAGTTTAGAGCCGGGGGGGCCGACAGATACGCAGTATTTT.